A selection of T cell receptor beta chains follows, all from one sample in a study of CD8+CD57+ T cells in acquired aplastic anemia. One entry per CDR3 protein, called by TCRdb with MiXCR from the reads. Counted here are roughly 280,000 distinct CDR3 sequences, roughly 61% occurring once; the ten biggest clones make up approximately 1.3%. Material: sorted CD4+, CD8+, or CD8+CD57+ T cells (not recorded which) from PBMCs. All receptors come from a human donor with aplastic anemia. The CDR3 runs from the conserved cysteine through the conserved F or W. The D gene is left open where the match is weak. Part of the rows lack a size; the others show once, few, many or a class for expanded clones.

>TRBJ2-4|TRBV6-1|few|NA
CASSVGVLTRRDIQYF
TGTGCCAGCAGTGTAGGTGTCTTGACTCGTCGGGACATTCAGTACTTC
>TRBJ1-3|TRBV18|NA|NA
CASSQASDYSRNTIYF
TGTGCCAGCTCACAAGCCAGTGACTACTCTAGAAACACCATATATTTT
>TRBJ1-2|TRBV5-8|few|NA
CASSVEVYGYTF
TGTGCCAGCAGCGTGGAGGTTTATGGCTACACCTTC
>TRBJ1-2|TRBV7-2|NA|NA
CASSLEGLSGYTF
TGTGCCAGCAGCTTAGAGGGGCTCAGTGGCTACACCTTC
>TRBJ2-3|TRBV7-3|NA|NA
CASTLGGTYNEQYF
TGTGCCAGCACCCTTGGGGGGACTTACAATGAGCAGTATTTT
>TRBJ1-2|TRBV20-1|NA|NA
CSQDQGTYGYTF
TGCAGCCAAGATCAGGGCACTTATGGCTACACCTTC
>TRBJ1-5|TRBV7-9|NA|NA
CASSLGIHSNQPQHF
TGTGCCAGCAGCTTAGGGATCCATAGCAATCAGCCCCAGCATTTT
>TRBJ1-6|TRBV20-1|few|TRBD1
CSARDPGQGHSPLHF
TGCAGTGCTAGAGATCCGGGACAGGGCCATTCACCCCTCCACTTT
>TRBJ1-1|TRBV6-5|many|TRBD1
CASINRGRGTEAFF
TGTGCCAGCATTAACAGGGGGCGCGGTACTGAAGCTTTCTTT
>TRBJ1-4|TRBV7-8|NA|NA
CASSLAGAGETFEKLFF
TGTGCCAGCAGCTTAGCGGGGGCAGGGGAGACATTTGAAAAACTGTTTTTT
>TRBJ2-1|TRBV20-1|few|TRBD2
CSARDRVASGGQQFF
TGCAGTGCTAGAGATCGGGTGGCTAGCGGGGGGCAGCAGTTCTTC
>TRBJ2-7|TRBV7-9|once|NA
CASSGTSSLGEQYF
TGTGCCAGCAGCGGGACTTCCTCCTTGGGGGAGCAGTACTTC
>TRBJ1-4|TRBV6-6|many|NA
CASSYSYNEKLFF
TGTGCCAGCAGTTACTCTTATAATGAAAAACTGTTTTTT